This T cell receptor beta chain was documented in a study of blood T cells in healthy people across ages. As for this clonotype: Its antigen is not identified.

Findings of the study overall: Researchers deemed the diversity estimates from one million T cells underestimates.

Trimming left V 8 bases short and J 2 bases short, with 11 bases between. This CDR3 is 13 amino acids long. Looked up from germline, CDR1 is SGHAT and CDR2 is FQNNGV. The authors ran a second PCR of about 7 to 12 cycles using a sample-barcoded 5' primer and a J-beta primer mix. Each cDNA molecule was tagged by a template-switch adaptor with 12 random nucleotides. TCRdb recomputed calls from the 5' RACE reads with MiXCR, one row per CDR3 protein. Here the sample spans about 970,000 distinct CDR3 sequences, roughly 51% being singletons. The sequenced material came from blood. The source is a woman aged 60 to 75 in good health. V is TRBV11-2 and J is TRBJ2-3; D ambiguous. The CDR3 reads CASLGIATDTQYF. In DNA form, the CDR3 reads TGTGCCAGCCTTGGGATTGCCACAGATACGCAGTATTTT.